These 30 T cell receptor beta chains were sequenced from one sample in a study of T cells expressing NK-cell markers. After re-calling the 5' RACE reads, TCRdb lists one entry per CDR3 protein, DNA absent. This sample's table has 150,000 or so distinct CDR3 sequences. Sequenced sample: blood T cells: a sorted CD56 or NKG2C T cell subset, CD4+ or CD8+ T cells, or bulk PBMC T cells (not recorded which). The receptors here all came from a woman aged 45-65 years in good health.

This chain links TRBV5-1 with TRBJ2-7; with no DNA, the TCRdb D assignment of TRBD2 cannot be verified. CDR3 length: 17 residues. The V gene's germline CDR1 is SGHRS and CDR2 YFSETQ. The CDR3 loop is CASSFMASRGEAYEQYF.

The chain links TRBV24-1 to TRBJ1-1; lacking DNA, the TRBD1 call made by TCRdb goes unchecked. This CDR3 has 15 residues. CDR1 and CDR2 from the germline V gene are KGHDR and SFDVKD. CDR3 sequence: CATSEVGQPNTEAFF.

The chain uses TRBV2 and TRBJ2-1; TCRdb gives TRBD1 as the D gene, but with no DNA this cannot be confirmed. There are 15 residues in the CDR3. Germline V gene sequence: CDR1 SNHLY, CDR2 FYNNEI. This chain's CDR3 is CASSEFLEGVMEQFF.

V and J are TRBV4-2 and TRBJ2-5; TCRdb proposes TRBD1, but this gene call is untestable without DNA. CDR1 and CDR2 (germline): LGHNA, YNFKEQ. This CDR3 has 15 residues. CDR3 sequence: CASSLLARGQETQYF.

The chain recombines TRBV7-2 with TRBJ2-7. CDR1 SGHTA and CDR2 FQGNSA come from the germline V gene. This CDR3 spans 13 amino acids. The CDR3 is CASSFGRAYEQYF.

V and J are TRBV9 and TRBJ2-7; the D call from TCRdb, TRBD1, cannot be confirmed without DNA. The CDR3 length is 12 residues. Germline V gene data show CDR1 as SGDLS and CDR2 as YYNGEE. CDR3 sequence: CASSSPLYEQYF.

CDR3 loop: CASSNPGASGTDTQYF. The J gene is TRBJ2-3, the V gene TRBV7-9; the TCRdb call, TRBD2, lacks DNA for checking. The CDR3 consists of 16 residues. Germline CDR1 is SEHNR and CDR2 is FQNEAQ (reference sequence).

The chain carries TRBV13 and TRBJ2-7. Germline lookup yields CDR1 PRHDT and CDR2 FYEKMQ (reference sequence). The CDR3 consists of 15 residues. The CDR3 sequence is CASSLDSSDSYEQYF.

V is TRBV18 and J is TRBJ2-2. CDR1 is KGHSH and CDR2 is LQKENI in the germline V gene. The CDR3 contains 16 residues. This chain's CDR3 is CASSPLRDPDTGELFF.

This chain uses TRBV28 with TRBJ1-1. This CDR3 has 17 residues. Germline V CDR1 and CDR2: MDHEN, SYDVKM. The CDR3 region is CASSLIWTGTMVTEAFF. Filled out from reference TRBV28 and TRBJ1-1, the complete variable domain reads DVKVTQSSRYLVKRTGEKVFLECVQDMDHENMFWYRQDPGLGLRLIYFSYDVKMKEKGDIPEGYSVSREKKERFSLILESASTNQTSMYLCASSLIWTGTMVTEAFFGQGTRLTVV.

CDR3 region: CAISESQAGGPVGDTQYF. This sequence joins TRBV10-3 and TRBJ2-3; the TRBD2 assignment by TCRdb is unverifiable without DNA. The CDR3 covers 18 residues. Germline lookup yields CDR1 ENHRY and CDR2 SYGVKD.

V and J are TRBV4-1 and TRBJ2-1; TCRdb picks TRBD2, but there is no DNA to check that call. The CDR3 has 14 amino acids. Germline loops: CDR1 MGHRA, CDR2 YSYEKL. This CDR3 reads CASSLRGTYNEQFF.

CDR3 region: CSARDPPTGVIYNEQFF. This chain uses TRBV20-1 with TRBJ2-1; no DNA is available, so the TRBD1 call from TCRdb remains unchecked. CDR3 length: 17 amino acids. Germline CDR1 DFQATT, CDR2 SNEGSKA (reference sequence).

The chain links TRBV7-9 to TRBJ2-7; TCRdb's assignment of TRBD1 cannot be checked, as there is no DNA. Germline-derived CDR1 and CDR2 are SEHNR and FQNEAQ (reference sequence). CDR3 length equals 12 residues. CDR3 sequence: CASSLVPGEQYF.

V is TRBV24-1 and J is TRBJ1-2. CDR3 length equals 13 residues. The germline CDR1 and CDR2 sequences are KGHDR and SFDVKD. CDR3 region: CATSDFSGSGYTF.

The CDR3 reads CSVPTGDGYTF. V gene TRBV29-1 combines with J gene TRBJ1-2; the D call of TRBD1 rests on TCRdb alone, since no DNA is present to check it. CDR1 is SQVTM and CDR2 is ANQGSEA in the germline V gene. The CDR3 runs 11 residues.

The chain employs TRBV7-9 and TRBJ2-3; TCRdb indicates TRBD1, and absent DNA this call remains unverified. Per the germline V gene, CDR1 is SEHNR and CDR2 is FQNEAQ (reference sequence). The CDR3 extends over 11 amino acids. The CDR3 protein is CASSPRETQYF.

The gene calls are TRBV6-1 and TRBJ1-1. Germline V gene sequence: CDR1 MNHNS, CDR2 SASEGT. The CDR3 extends over 14 amino acids. The CDR3 loop is CASSIHNTRPEAFF.

The V gene is TRBV7-9, the J gene TRBJ1-2. The length of the CDR3 is 16 residues. Germline values: CDR1 SEHNR, CDR2 FQNEAQ (reference sequence). CDR3 amino acids: CASSLGDGTLKDGYTF. Drawing the rest from reference TRBV7-9 and TRBJ1-2, the complete variable domain is DTGVSQNPRHKITKRGQNVTFRCDPISEHNRLYWYRQTLGQGPEFLTYFQNEAQLEKSRLLSDRFSAERPKGSFSTLEIQRTEQGDSAMYLCASSLGDGTLKDGYTFGSGTRLTVV.

The chain combines TRBV24-1 with TRBJ2-7; as DNA is missing, the TRBD1 call by TCRdb cannot be tested. CDR1 is KGHDR, CDR2 SFDVKD, per germline. CDR3 size: 16 residues. The CDR3 reads CATSEPPTVGEMKQYF.

The chain joins TRBV5-1 to TRBJ2-2; TCRdb lists TRBD2, though no DNA is available to test this call. Germline V gene lookup returns CDR1 SGHRS and CDR2 YFSETQ. The CDR3 loop spans 15 amino acids. The CDR3 sequence is CASSLGPSGTGELFF.

The chain links TRBV7-2 to TRBJ2-4. Germline assignment: CDR1 SGHTA and CDR2 FQGNSA. This CDR3 region has 15 residues. The CDR3 loop is CASSALTLGKNIQYF.

This sequence joins TRBV12-3 or TRBV12-4 and TRBJ2-5; TCRdb lists TRBD2, though no DNA is available to test this call. This CDR3 comprises 16 residues. Here the CDR3 reads CASSLAPAGGQETQYF.

The rearrangement links TRBV24-1 to TRBJ2-1; lacking DNA, the TRBD2 call made by TCRdb goes unchecked. CDR1 KGHDR and CDR2 SFDVKD come from the germline V gene. The CDR3 has 16 residues. The CDR3 spells CATSDPSGRASYEQFF.

The V gene is TRBV7-8, the J gene TRBJ2-1; no DNA is available, so the TRBD1 call from TCRdb remains unchecked. The CDR3 runs 15 residues. Germline V gene lookup returns CDR1 SGHVS and CDR2 FQNEAQ. The CDR3 spells CASSLDEMRGNEQFF. The full variable domain, its missing parts supplied by reference TRBV7-8 and TRBJ2-1, is GAGVSQSPRYKVAKRGQDVALRCDPISGHVSLFWYQQALGQGPEFLTYFQNEAQLDKSGLPSDRFFAERPEGSVSTLKIQRTQQEDSAVYLCASSLDEMRGNEQFFGPGTRLTVL.

This chain joins TRBV4-1 and TRBJ2-3; TCRdb outputs TRBD2, but without DNA this stays unchecked. Germline CDR1 reads MGHRA; CDR2 reads YSYEKL. This CDR3 comprises 16 residues. The CDR3 spells CASSQVGTSGTDTQYF.

V usage is TRBV29-1 and J usage is TRBJ1-1; TCRdb proposes TRBD1, but this gene call is untestable without DNA. This CDR3 comprises 16 residues. Germline lookup yields CDR1 SQVTM and CDR2 ANQGSEA. The CDR3 protein is CSVEAVFLGGYTEAFF.

The gene calls are TRBV28 and TRBJ2-3; TCRdb lists TRBD2, though no DNA is available to test this call. CDR1 is MDHEN and CDR2 is SYDVKM in the germline V gene. This CDR3 has 16 residues. The CDR3 protein is CASSDNSGSLTDTQYF.

This sequence joins TRBV5-1 and TRBJ2-1; TCRdb picks TRBD2, but there is no DNA to check that call. Germline V gives CDR1 SGHRS, CDR2 YFSETQ. This CDR3 has 19 amino acids. The CDR3 spells CASSGVTPRGNSVYNEQFF.

The gene calls are TRBV5-1 and TRBJ2-7. Germline loops: CDR1 SGHRS, CDR2 YFSETQ. The length of the CDR3 is 16 residues. The CDR3 is CASSLEDISPDYEQYF. Filled out from reference TRBV5-1 and TRBJ2-7, the complete variable domain reads KAGVTQTPRYLIKTRGQQVTLSCSPISGHRSVSWYQQTPGQGLQFLFEYFSETQRNKGNFPGRFSGRQFSNSRSEMNVSTLELGDSALYLCASSLEDISPDYEQYFGPGTRLTVT.